The 31 T cell receptor beta chains given below trace back to one sample, sequenced in a study of blood T cells in healthy people across ages. Then a second PCR, running roughly 7 to 11 cycles, was carried out with a sample-barcoded 5' primer and a J-beta primer mix. MiXCR, run by TCRdb on the 5' RACE reads, gives a single entry per CDR3 protein. This table has fewer than 1,200,000 distinct CDR3 sequences, under 30% appearing once. These same data were also listed under a study on T cells of mothers and their children.

The sample taken for sequencing was blood. The receptors shown here come from a girl aged 2 to 9 in good health.

The chain has TRBV6-6 and TRBJ2-7, with D possibly being TRBD2 (6 bases). Germline V gene lookup returns CDR1 MNHNY and CDR2 SVGAGI (reference sequence). Trimming pared 6 bases from V and 5 bases from J, leaving 17 bases between. This CDR3 has 14 amino acids. The CDR3 loop reads CASRFSGGSHEQYF. The CDR3 DNA follows: TGTGCCAGCAGATTTAGCGGAGGATCCCACGAGCAGTACTTC.

The chain combines TRBV6-5 with TRBJ2-1; D possibly uses TRBD1 or TRBD2 (5 bases each). The J call is uncertain, as TRBJ2-7 better fits the DNA end. Germline V gene data show CDR1 as MNHEY and CDR2 as SVGAGI. CDR3 length: 14 residues. In DNA, the CDR3 is TGTGCCAGCAGTTACGTTGGGGGCTCCTACGAGCAGTACTTC. Amino acid sequence: CASSYVGGSYEQYF.

The chain is built from TRBV7-2 and TRBJ2-3, with 11 bases fitting TRBD2. This CDR3 contains 15 residues. The V and J ends lost 6 bases and 5 bases, in that order; junction bases with no gene match: 7. CDR1 is SGHTA, CDR2 FQGNSA, per germline. As DNA, the CDR3 is TGTGCCAGCAGACCCACTAGCGGGAGTATAGATACGCAGTATTTT. Amino acids: CASRPTSGSIDTQYF.

The chain uses TRBV7-2 and TRBJ2-3; 10 positions agree with TRBD2. Trimming removed 1 base from V and 2 bases from J; junction bases left unmatched: 9. The CDR3 is made up of 18 amino acids. CDR1 is SGHTA, CDR2 FQGNSA, per germline. CDR3 residues: CASSLVVYLAGDTDTQYF. Here the CDR3 DNA reads TGTGCCAGCAGCTTAGTGGTTTATCTAGCGGGGGACACAGATACGCAGTATTTT.

This clonotype was counted a few times. The chain links TRBV2 to TRBJ2-1; no definite D call. Germline assignment: CDR1 SNHLY and CDR2 FYNNEI. The CDR3 has 14 residues. Trimming removed 6 bases at V and 3 bases at J, with 12 bases between. The CDR3, as DNA: TGTGCCAGCAGGCTGGAGACGGACTACAATGAGCAGTTCTTC. Amino acids: CASRLETDYNEQFF.

Only a few counts were recorded for this clonotype. The genes are TRBV10-3 and TRBJ2-3; D is ambiguous. Between the trimmed V and J ends, which lost 1 base and 2 bases, there was a span of 10 bases. Germline V gives CDR1 ENHRY, CDR2 SYGVKD. This CDR3 region has 15 residues. As DNA, the CDR3 is TGTGCCATCAGTGAGTTGGGATCCGCCACAGATACGCAGTATTTT. This codes for CAISELGSATDTQYF.

This clonotype was observed a few times. The chain employs TRBV6-2 or TRBV6-3 and TRBJ2-5; the D is unclear. The V gene's germline CDR1 is MNHEY and CDR2 SVGEGT. With 5 bases removed from V and 5 bases from J, the gap between germline ends came to 15 bases. The CDR3 length is 14 residues. CDR3 sequence reads: CASSVIPKEETQYF. The CDR3 DNA sequence: TGTGCCAGCAGTGTGATCCCAAAGGAGGAGACCCAGTACTTC.

The chain joins TRBV10-3 to TRBJ1-2; possible D gene TRBD1, 5 bases. Trimming stripped 3 bases from V and 3 bases from J, with 17 bases between. The germline CDR1 and CDR2 sequences are ENHRY and SYGVKD. The CDR3 runs 16 residues. The CDR3 reads CAISDGKDSSDYGYTF. The CDR3 DNA reads as TGTGCCATCAGTGATGGAAAAGACAGCTCAGACTATGGCTACACCTTC.

This rearrangement joins TRBV29-1 to TRBJ2-1; D not certain. Germline V CDR1 and CDR2: SQVTM, ANQGSEA. V dropped 3 bases and J dropped 6 bases, with 6 bases sitting between them. This CDR3 contains 11 residues. CDR3 loop: CSVDRFNEQFF. In DNA form, the CDR3 reads TGCAGCGTTGACAGATTCAATGAGCAGTTCTTC.

The rearrangement joins TRBV6-2 or TRBV6-3 to TRBJ2-5; D is uncertain. Judging by the DNA end, TRBJ2-1 fits better; the J call may be wrong. This CDR3 region has 13 residues. Germline CDR1 and CDR2: MNHEY and SVGEGT. CDR3 bases: TGTGCCAGCAGCCTTATAGGTGTCGATGAGCAGTTCTTC. Amino acid sequence: CASSLIGVDEQFF.

This clonotype was seen more than once but under ten times. CDR3 residues: CASSLESGGAYEQYF. Here the CDR3 DNA reads TGTGCCAGCAGCTTAGAGTCAGGGGGCGCCTACGAGCAGTACTTC. The chain has TRBV7-8 and TRBJ2-5, with TRBD1 matching over 8 bases. The end of the DNA fits TRBJ2-7 better, so the J call may be wrong. The germline gives CDR1 SGHVS, CDR2 FQNEAQ. The CDR3 consists of 15 residues.

This clonotype was seen only once. The chain carries TRBV19 and TRBJ2-1; no definite D call. The V end was cut by 3 bases, the J end by 6 bases, with 9 bases between. This CDR3 contains 13 residues. CDR1 and CDR2 from the germline V gene are LNHDA and SQIVND (reference sequence). The CDR3 coding sequence is TGTGCCAGTAGTATTACGTCCCCCAATGAGCAGTTCTTC. Translated, it gives CASSITSPNEQFF.

The chain is built from TRBV14 and TRBJ1-1; D may be TRBD1 (6 bases). CDR1 and CDR2 (germline): SGHDN, FVKESK. V was cut by 2 bases and J by 5 bases, with 9 bases left in between. The CDR3 loop spans 13 amino acids. CDR3 bases: TGTGCCAGCAGCCAACAGGGGTATACTGAAGCTTTCTTT. Amino acid sequence: CASSQQGYTEAFF.

A few counts support this clonotype. V and J are TRBV11-3 and TRBJ1-1, with D perhaps matching TRBD1 (5 bases). CDR3 length equals 18 residues. V lost 5 bases, J lost 3 bases, and 25 bases lay in between. Germline V gene data show CDR1 as SGHNT and CDR2 as YENEEA. This chain's CDR3 is CASSPRPRRGRGDTEAFF. CDR3 in DNA: TGTGCCAGCAGCCCACGACCTCGAAGGGGAAGGGGTGACACTGAAGCTTTCTTT.

The sample holds a few counts of this clonotype. V and J are TRBV24-1 and TRBJ2-2; D is possibly TRBD2 (6 bases). The V gene's germline CDR1 is KGHDR and CDR2 SFDVKD. The CDR3 runs 15 residues. The V gene lost 5 bases and the J gene lost 1 base, with 10 bases spanning the gap. The CDR3 coding sequence is TGTGCCACCAGTGGCGGGGCGGGGAACACCGGGGAGCTGTTTTTT. This gives the protein CATSGGAGNTGELFF.

This chain uses TRBV28 with TRBJ1-1; perhaps TRBD1 as D (5 bases). The CDR3 is made up of 15 amino acids. V lost 3 bases to trimming and J lost 6 bases, with 17 bases between them. Germline V gene sequence: CDR1 MDHEN, CDR2 SYDVKM. CDR3: CASSFPSGSGAEAFF. CDR3 bases: TGTGCCAGCAGTTTTCCCTCAGGATCGGGGGCTGAAGCTTTCTTT.

This clonotype has only one observation. The J gene is TRBJ2-1, the V gene TRBV15; 8 bases match TRBD2. Trimming took 3 bases from V and 5 from J; bases not matched to a gene: 6. The CDR3 has 15 residues. Germline V gene lookup returns CDR1 LNHNV and CDR2 YYDKDF (reference sequence). The CDR3 DNA sequence: TGTGCCACCAGCAGCGGGGGGGGAGGGAACAATGAGCAGTTCTTC. Translation: CATSSGGGGNNEQFF.

A note on this clonotype: A read error may account for a junction end that differs from germline. The rearrangement links TRBV6-6 to TRBJ1-1; D is unclear. Per the germline V gene, CDR1 is MNHNY and CDR2 is SVGAGI (reference sequence). The length of the CDR3 is 14 residues. The CDR3, as DNA: TGTGCCAGCAGTTACGTTGTCAAGACCACTGAAGCTTTATTT. The encoded protein is CASSYVVKTTEALF.

V gene TRBV29-1 combines with J gene TRBJ2-3, with D possibly called TRBD1 or TRBD2 (5 bases each). Trimming stripped 3 bases from V and 1 base from J, with 11 bases between. The germline V gene has CDR1 SQVTM and CDR2 ANQGSEA. The CDR3 is 14 residues long. CDR3: CSVEGVRGTDTQYF. The CDR3 bases are TGCAGCGTTGAGGGGGTTAGAGGCACAGATACGCAGTATTTT.

V and J are TRBV6-2 or TRBV6-3 and TRBJ2-1; the D is unclear. V shed 6 bases and J shed 6 bases, with 18 bases lying between them. The germline V gene has CDR1 MNHEY and CDR2 SVGEGT. This CDR3 comprises 15 residues. The CDR3 sequence is CASRGMVDATNEQFF. The CDR3 DNA follows: TGTGCCAGCAGGGGTATGGTAGATGCTACCAATGAGCAGTTCTTC.

This chain links TRBV7-9 with TRBJ1-1; D unresolved. The germline V gene encodes CDR1 SEHNR and CDR2 FQNEAQ (reference sequence). This CDR3 has 14 residues. The V end lost 7 bases, the J end lost 1 base, and 13 bases lay between the germline ends. CDR3 in amino acids: CASTPNRENTEAFF. The DNA for the CDR3 is TGTGCCAGCACCCCAAATCGAGAGAACACTGAAGCTTTCTTT.

The chain links TRBV20-1 to TRBJ1-1; TRBD1 matches at 8 bases. The length of the CDR3 is 15 residues. Germline loops: CDR1 DFQATT, CDR2 SNEGSKA (reference sequence). Trimming took 3 bases from V and 2 from J; bases not matched to a gene: 8. The CDR3 loop is CSARSTGALNTEAFF. CDR3 DNA sequence: TGCAGTGCTAGGTCGACAGGGGCGTTAAACACTGAAGCTTTCTTT.

The J gene is TRBJ2-5, the V gene TRBV7-2; the D is unclear. Trimming took 5 bases from V and 5 from J, leaving 15 bases between them. CDR3 length equals 14 residues. Germline V CDR1 and CDR2: SGHTA, FQGNSA. The CDR3 bases are TGTGCCAGCAGCGCAGACTGGGGATGGGAGACCCAGTACTTC. This translates into CASSADWGWETQYF.

This chain uses TRBV5-6 with TRBJ1-1; TRBD1 matches at 8 bases. Germline values: CDR1 SGHDT, CDR2 YYEEEE. The CDR3 has 15 residues. Trimming took 1 base from V and 0 from J; bases not matched to a gene: 2. The CDR3 is CASSLPGQVNTEAFF. As DNA, the CDR3 is TGTGCCAGCAGCTTGCCGGGACAGGTGAACACTGAAGCTTTCTTT.

This chain connects TRBV20-1 to TRBJ2-1; D is perhaps TRBD1 (5 bases). The end of the DNA fits TRBJ2-5 better, so the J call may be wrong. The germline V gene has CDR1 DFQATT and CDR2 SNEGSKA (reference sequence). CDR3 length: 11 residues. The chain's CDR3 is CSARQGMAQYF. The CDR3 bases are TGCAGTGCTAGACAGGGAATGGCCCAGTACTTC.

The chain combines TRBV5-1 with TRBJ1-1; D not certain. Between the trimmed V and J ends, which lost 4 bases and 1 base, there was a span of 11 bases. This CDR3 is 14 amino acids long. CDR1 is SGHRS and CDR2 is YFSETQ in the germline V gene. This chain's CDR3 is CASSPLDQNTEAFF. The CDR3 DNA follows: TGCGCCAGCAGCCCGCTTGACCAGAACACTGAAGCTTTCTTT.

The chain combines TRBV7-3 with TRBJ1-6; D possibly corresponds to TRBD1 (5 bases). Trimming removed 6 bases at V and 10 bases at J, with 13 bases between. CDR3 size: 13 residues. Germline CDR1 reads SGHTA; CDR2 reads FQGTGA. Written as DNA, the CDR3 is TGTGCCAGCAGTTGGGGACTTAGGTCACCCCTCCACTTT. This translates into CASSWGLRSPLHF.

This clonotype has just a few counts. The J gene is TRBJ2-7, the V gene TRBV12-3 or TRBV12-4; no definite D call. The CDR3 loop spans 14 amino acids. V lost 5 bases and J 0 bases, leaving 11 bases between the germline ends. Here the CDR3 reads CASSMVTASYEQYF. CDR3 nucleotide sequence: TGTGCCAGCAGTATGGTGACTGCCTCCTACGAGCAGTACTTC.

The chain carries TRBV7-9 and TRBJ2-5; D is perhaps TRBD1 or TRBD2 (7 bases each). Germline values: CDR1 SEHNR, CDR2 FQNEAQ (reference sequence). The CDR3 extends over 16 amino acids. V lost 5 bases and J 4 bases, leaving 20 bases between the germline ends. CDR3 DNA: TGTGCCAGCAGCCTCATCGACAGGGAGGGACGAGAGACCCAGTACTTC. This encodes CASSLIDREGRETQYF.

This clonotype came up a few times. The chain has TRBV6-5 and TRBJ1-5; D possibly corresponds to TRBD1 (6 bases). This CDR3 region has 14 residues. From germline, CDR1 is MNHEY and CDR2 SVGAGI. With 6 bases removed from V and 5 bases from J, the gap between germline ends came to 14 bases. This CDR3 reads CASSNWGADQPQHF. CDR3 DNA: TGTGCCAGCAGCAATTGGGGGGCGGATCAGCCCCAGCATTTT.

This clonotype was seen more than once but under ten times. The rearrangement uses TRBV7-2 and TRBJ2-4, with D unresolved. Germline CDR1 SGHTA, CDR2 FQGNSA. This CDR3 contains 14 residues. V was clipped by 1 base and J by 6 bases, with 10 bases between them. CDR3 region: CASSLGQLRNIQYF. CDR3 DNA sequence: TGTGCCAGCAGCTTAGGGCAGTTAAGAAACATTCAGTACTTC.